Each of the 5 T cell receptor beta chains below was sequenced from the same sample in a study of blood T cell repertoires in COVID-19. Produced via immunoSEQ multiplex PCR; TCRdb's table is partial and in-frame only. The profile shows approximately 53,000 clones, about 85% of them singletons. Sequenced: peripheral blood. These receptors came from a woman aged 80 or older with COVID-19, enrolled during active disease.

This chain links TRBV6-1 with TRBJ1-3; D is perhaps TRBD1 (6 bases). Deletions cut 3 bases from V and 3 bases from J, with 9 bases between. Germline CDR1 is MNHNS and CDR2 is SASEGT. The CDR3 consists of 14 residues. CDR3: CASSEHRVGNTIYF. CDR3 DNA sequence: TGTGCCAGCAGTGAGCACAGGGTTGGAAACACCATATATTTT.

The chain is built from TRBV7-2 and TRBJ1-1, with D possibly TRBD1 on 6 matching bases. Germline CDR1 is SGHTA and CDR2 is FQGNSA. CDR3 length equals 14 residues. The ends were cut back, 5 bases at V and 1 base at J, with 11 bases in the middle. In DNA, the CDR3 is TGTGCCAGCAGCATCCGACAGGCGAACACTGAAGCTTTCTTT. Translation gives CASSIRQANTEAFF.

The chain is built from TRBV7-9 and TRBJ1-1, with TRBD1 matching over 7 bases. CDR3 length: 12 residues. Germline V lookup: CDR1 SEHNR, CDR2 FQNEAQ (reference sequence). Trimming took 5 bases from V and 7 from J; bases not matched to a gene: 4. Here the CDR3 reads CASSQQGIEAFF. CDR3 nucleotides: TGTGCCAGCAGCCAACAGGGGATTGAAGCTTTCTTT.

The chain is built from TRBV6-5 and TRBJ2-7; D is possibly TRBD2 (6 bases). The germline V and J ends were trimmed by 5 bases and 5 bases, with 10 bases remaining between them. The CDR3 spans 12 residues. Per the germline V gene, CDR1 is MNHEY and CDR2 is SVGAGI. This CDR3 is CASSTRRDEQYF. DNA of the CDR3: TGTGCCAGCAGTACTCGGAGGGACGAGCAGTACTTC.

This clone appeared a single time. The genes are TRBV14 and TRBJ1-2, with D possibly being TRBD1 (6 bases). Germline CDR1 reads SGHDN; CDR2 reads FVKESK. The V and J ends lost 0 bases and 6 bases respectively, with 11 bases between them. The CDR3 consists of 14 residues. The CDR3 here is CASSQDLDSDGYTF. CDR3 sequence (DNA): TGTGCCAGCAGCCAAGATCTGGACAGCGATGGCTACACCTTC.